The rows below give T cell receptor beta chains drawn from one sample of a study of regulatory T cells in long-lasting Graves disease. In TCRdb, the multiplex PCR reads were re-called with MiXCR into one record per CDR3 protein. The sample lists about 340,000 distinct CDR3 sequences; about 20% were seen once. Sequenced here: peripheral blood mononuclear cells (PBMCs), sampled when the disease was refractory, from a patient treated with antithyroid drugs. These receptors all stem from a female donor with Graves disease. The CDR3 runs from the conserved cysteine through the conserved F or W.

CASSLYTSHNYGYTF TRBJ1-2 TRBV5-1
CASSLGRWETQYF TRBJ2-5 TRBV7-2
CACWHRDSGANVLTF TRBJ2-6 TRBV5-6
CASSAPPGTGENYGYTF TRBJ1-2 TRBV5-1
CASSLGQGRLLLLNTGELFF TRBJ2-2 TRBV5-1
CASSARPLNTEAFF TRBJ1-1 TRBV9
CASSLALEEESGYTF TRBJ1-2 TRBV5-1
CASSQITGTGIYEQYF TRBJ2-7 TRBV12-3/TRBV12-4
CASSSFRTGELFF TRBJ2-2 TRBV7-9
CASWTGNGYTF TRBJ1-2 TRBV7-9
CASGLGTGGSPLHF TRBJ1-6 TRBV12-5
CASSTHRGRGNTEAFF TRBJ1-1 TRBV12-3/TRBV12-4
CSAKQGAGNYGYTF TRBJ1-2 TRBV20-1
CASSLFPGLANEQYF TRBJ2-7 TRBV27